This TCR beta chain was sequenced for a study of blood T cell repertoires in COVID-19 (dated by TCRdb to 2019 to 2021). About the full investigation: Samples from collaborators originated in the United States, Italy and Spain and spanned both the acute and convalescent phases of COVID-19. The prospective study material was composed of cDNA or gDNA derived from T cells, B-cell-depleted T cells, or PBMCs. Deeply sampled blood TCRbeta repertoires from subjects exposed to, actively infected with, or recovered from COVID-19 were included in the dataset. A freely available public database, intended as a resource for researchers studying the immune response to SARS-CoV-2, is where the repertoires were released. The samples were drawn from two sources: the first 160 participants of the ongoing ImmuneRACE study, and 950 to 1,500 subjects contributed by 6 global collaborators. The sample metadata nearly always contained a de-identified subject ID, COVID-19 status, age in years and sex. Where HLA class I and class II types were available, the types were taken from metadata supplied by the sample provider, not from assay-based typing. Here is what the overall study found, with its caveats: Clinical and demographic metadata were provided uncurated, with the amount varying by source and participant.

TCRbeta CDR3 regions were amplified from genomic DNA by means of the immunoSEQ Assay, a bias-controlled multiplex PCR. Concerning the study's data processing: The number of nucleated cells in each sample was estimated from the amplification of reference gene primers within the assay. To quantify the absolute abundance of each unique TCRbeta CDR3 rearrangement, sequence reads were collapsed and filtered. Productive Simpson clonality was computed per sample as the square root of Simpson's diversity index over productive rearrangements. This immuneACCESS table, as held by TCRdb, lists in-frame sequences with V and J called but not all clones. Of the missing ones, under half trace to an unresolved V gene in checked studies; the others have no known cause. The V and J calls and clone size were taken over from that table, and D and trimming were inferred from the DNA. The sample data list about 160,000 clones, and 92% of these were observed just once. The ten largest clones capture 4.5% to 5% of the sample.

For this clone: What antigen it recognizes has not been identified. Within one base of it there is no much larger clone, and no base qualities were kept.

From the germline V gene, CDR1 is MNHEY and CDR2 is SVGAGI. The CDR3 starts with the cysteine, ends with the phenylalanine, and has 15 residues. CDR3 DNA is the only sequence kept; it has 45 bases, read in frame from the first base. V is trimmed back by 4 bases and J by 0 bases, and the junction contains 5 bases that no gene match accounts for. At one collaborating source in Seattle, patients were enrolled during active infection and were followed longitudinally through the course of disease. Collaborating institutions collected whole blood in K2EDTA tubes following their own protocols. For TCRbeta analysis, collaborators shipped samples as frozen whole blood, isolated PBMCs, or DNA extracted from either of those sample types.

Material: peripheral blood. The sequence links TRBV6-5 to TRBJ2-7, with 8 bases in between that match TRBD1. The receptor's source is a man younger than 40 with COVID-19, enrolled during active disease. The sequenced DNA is TGTGCCAGCAGTTTGACAGGGGCGATCTCCTACGAGCAGTACTTC. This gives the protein CASSLTGAISYEQYF.